The 12 T cell receptor beta chains reported below all come from one sample, sequenced in a study of control samples from healthy donors and cancer patients (dated by TCRdb to about 2020). Library construction relied on the immunoSEQ multiplex PCR assay. Here the immuneACCESS table is served through TCRdb, limited to in-frame sequences with V and J called. Missing clones are a known gap in these copies; in checked studies unresolved V genes cover under half, and the rest lacks a known reason. The table for this sample lists about 84,000 clones; 84% of them were counted only once. The top ten clonotypes cover roughly 10% of the sample. Sequencing was done on a sample of PBMCs. These TCRs come from a man aged 60-69 years with head and neck cancer.

The chain employs TRBV6-5 and TRBJ1-2; TRBD1 matches 8 bases. Per germline, CDR1 MNHEY and CDR2 SVGAGI. The V segment lost 6 bases and the J segment 5 bases; nucleotides outside the gene matches: 8. The CDR3 contains 14 residues. CDR3 in amino acids: CASSSRTGSYGYTF. The CDR3 DNA follows: TGTGCCAGCAGCTCGAGGACAGGGTCTTATGGCTACACCTTC.

Concerning this clone: A junction boundary mismatches the germline segment, possibly from a read error. J is TRBJ1-5 and V is TRBV7-9, with D unresolved. The CDR3 loop spans 14 amino acids. Germline CDR1 is SEHNR and CDR2 is FQNEAQ (reference sequence). The CDR3 loop reads CATSDGGGNQPQHF. CDR3 in DNA: TGTGCCACCAGCGACGGCGGTGGCAATCAGCCCCAGCATTTT.

The chain employs TRBV7-9 and TRBJ1-2; TRBD1 agrees at 8 bases. This CDR3 has 14 residues. Germline CDR1 is SEHNR and CDR2 is FQNEAQ (reference sequence). With V trimmed by 1 base and J by 10 bases, 8 bases remained unmatched. The CDR3 loop is CASSLGTGRLSYTF. The CDR3, as DNA: TGTGCCAGCAGCTTAGGGACAGGGAGGTTATCCTACACCTTC.

The CDR3 bases are TGCAGCGTTCGCTGGGCTACCCGGGACACCTACGAGCAGTACTTC. It codes for CSVRWATRDTYEQYF. This rearrangement joins TRBV29-1 to TRBJ2-7; perhaps TRBD1 as D (6 bases). V was cut by 5 bases and J by 2 bases, with 19 bases left in between. The CDR3 has 15 residues. Germline values: CDR1 SQVTM, CDR2 ANQGSEA.

The chain employs TRBV5-1 and TRBJ2-7; perhaps TRBD1 as D (6 bases). The CDR3 totals 12 residues. CDR1 and CDR2 from the germline V gene are SGHRS and YFSETQ. The V gene lost 4 bases and the J gene lost 3 bases, with 8 bases spanning the gap. CDR3 sequence reads: CASSTGYYEQYF. The CDR3, as DNA: TGCGCCAGCAGCACAGGGTACTACGAGCAGTACTTC.

The chain recombines TRBV4-1 with TRBJ2-7; D possibly uses TRBD1 or TRBD2 (7 bases each). Per the germline V gene, CDR1 is MGHRA and CDR2 is YSYEKL. Trimming took 2 bases from V and 0 from J, leaving 17 bases between them. CDR3 length: 17 residues. The CDR3 sequence is CASSQLQGTISSYEQYF. CDR3 DNA: TGCGCCAGCAGCCAACTACAGGGGACTATTTCCTCCTACGAGCAGTACTTC.

The V and J genes are TRBV7-9 and TRBJ1-5; D perhaps matches TRBD1 (5 bases). The CDR3 is 14 amino acids. Germline lookup yields CDR1 SEHNR and CDR2 FQNEAQ (reference sequence). With 5 bases removed from V and 3 bases from J, the gap between germline ends came to 11 bases. Here the CDR3 reads CASSQWGSNQPQHF. DNA for the CDR3: TGTGCCAGCAGCCAGTGGGGGTCCAATCAGCCCCAGCATTTT. The whole variable domain, filled in from reference TRBV7-9 and TRBJ1-5, reads DTGVSQNPRHKITKRGQNVTFRCDPISEHNRLYWYRQTLGQGPEFLTYFQNEAQLEKSRLLSDRFSAERPKGSFSTLEIQRTEQGDSAMYLCASSQWGSNQPQHFGDGTRLSIL.

The chain couples TRBV11-2 to TRBJ1-2; D is undetermined. From germline, CDR1 is SGHAT and CDR2 FQNNGV. Trimming stripped 5 bases from V and 8 bases from J, with 12 bases between. CDR3 length: 12 amino acids. The CDR3 coding sequence is TGTGCCAGCAGCCCAGGTGTTTTAGGCTACACCTTC. Protein sequence: CASSPGVLGYTF.

This clone was counted once. The gene calls are TRBV18 and TRBJ2-5; 10 bases fit TRBD2. The trim removed 3 bases at V and 5 bases at J, leaving 9 bases unmatched. This CDR3 contains 16 residues. Germline lookup yields CDR1 KGHSH and CDR2 LQKENI. The CDR3 DNA reads TGTGCCAGCTCACCGGAAGCGGGAGGGCGTGTGGAGACCCAGTACTTC. Amino acid sequence: CASSPEAGGRVETQYF.

In its sample, this clone ranks as medium-sized. V and J are TRBV30 and TRBJ2-7; D is undetermined. Germline loops: CDR1 GTSNPN, CDR2 SVGIG (reference sequence). The CDR3 extends over 12 amino acids. V lost 5 bases and J lost 3, with 11 bases in between. DNA of the CDR3: TGTGCCTGGGGGAACTCCCTCTACGAGCAGTACTTC. Amino acids: CAWGNSLYEQYF.

The chain has TRBV6-5 and TRBJ2-5; D is ambiguous. V was shortened by 4 bases and J by 3 bases, with 9 bases between the two germline ends. Germline CDR1 MNHEY, CDR2 SVGAGI. The CDR3 covers 13 residues. The chain's CDR3 is CASSSAQEETQYF. DNA of the CDR3: TGTGCCAGCAGTTCCGCCCAGGAAGAGACCCAGTACTTC.

This chain uses TRBV28 with TRBJ2-2; D gene uncertain. The V gene's germline CDR1 is MDHEN and CDR2 SYDVKM. This CDR3 has 15 amino acids. V dropped 6 bases and J dropped 3 bases, with 14 bases sitting between them. The CDR3 DNA reads TGTGCCAGCAGATGGGGTCTAGGTGACACCGGGGAGCTGTTTTTT. This sequence encodes CASRWGLGDTGELFF. Together with reference TRBV28 and TRBJ2-2, the CDR3 gives the full variable domain: DVKVTQSSRYLVKRTGEKVFLECVQDMDHENMFWYRQDPGLGLRLIYFSYDVKMKEKGDIPEGYSVSREKKERFSLILESASTNQTSMYLCASRWGLGDTGELFFGEGSRLTVL.